One sample yielded the 29 T cell receptor beta chains listed below, sequenced in a study of blood T cell repertoires in COVID-19. The repertoire was sequenced with immunoSEQ multiplex PCR; TCRdb's copy has only in-frame clones and lacks some. The table shows roughly 250,000 clones, with approximately 83% occurring only once. Sequenced sample: peripheral blood. The origin of the receptors is a man aged 45-60 years with active or convalescent COVID-19.

This clone was detected a few times. This chain connects TRBV29-1 to TRBJ1-4, with D possibly matching TRBD1 (6 bases). The CDR3 contains 13 residues. V lost 3 bases and J lost 7, with 12 bases in between. Germline CDR1 and CDR2: SQVTM and ANQGSEA. Here the CDR3 reads CSVEGQGREKLFF. The CDR3 bases are TGCAGCGTTGAGGGGCAGGGGCGTGAAAAACTGTTTTTT.

Only one count was recorded for this clone. The V call is TRBV5-1, the J call TRBJ1-1; no reliable D call. The V end lost 4 bases, the J end lost 0 bases, and 7 bases lay between the germline ends. The CDR3 has 13 residues. Germline CDR1 reads SGHRS; CDR2 reads YFSETQ. The CDR3 DNA is TGCGCCAGCAGCCCGGTAGTGAACACTGAAGCTTTCTTT. This gives the protein CASSPVVNTEAFF.

CDR3 sequence (DNA): TGCGCCAGCAGCTTGGTGGAGGAGAGTGAGCAGTTCTTC. It yields the protein CASSLVEESEQFF. V is TRBV5-1 and J is TRBJ2-1, with a tentative D call TRBD2 (5 bases). The CDR3 is 13 amino acids. V dropped 0 bases and J dropped 9 bases, with 10 bases sitting between them. Germline CDR1 reads SGHRS; CDR2 reads YFSETQ.

This chain joins TRBV7-9 and TRBJ2-7, with 11 bases that match TRBD1. With V trimmed by 5 bases and J by 0 bases, 3 bases remained unmatched. The CDR3 is made up of 15 amino acids. CDR1 is SEHNR and CDR2 is FQNEAQ in the germline V gene (reference sequence). CDR3 loop: CASSGGTGGSYEQYF. For the CDR3, the DNA is TGTGCCAGCAGCGGAGGGACAGGGGGCTCCTACGAGCAGTACTTC. Using reference TRBV7-9 and TRBJ2-7 for the parts outside the CDR3, the full variable domain is DTGVSQNPRHKITKRGQNVTFRCDPISEHNRLYWYRQTLGQGPEFLTYFQNEAQLEKSRLLSDRFSAERPKGSFSTLEIQRTEQGDSAMYLCASSGGTGGSYEQYFGPGTRLTVT.

This chain joins TRBV28 and TRBJ2-7, with 9 bases lining up with TRBD1. The length of the CDR3 is 17 residues. V lost 5 bases to trimming and J lost 2 bases; unmatched junction nucleotides: 13. Germline lookup yields CDR1 MDHEN and CDR2 SYDVKM. The CDR3 DNA follows: TGTGCCAGCAGTCCGCTCCGGGACAGGGTTTGGGCCTACGAGCAGTACTTC. It yields the protein CASSPLRDRVWAYEQYF. The whole variable domain, filled in from reference TRBV28 and TRBJ2-7, reads DVKVTQSSRYLVKRTGEKVFLECVQDMDHENMFWYRQDPGLGLRLIYFSYDVKMKEKGDIPEGYSVSREKKERFSLILESASTNQTSMYLCASSPLRDRVWAYEQYFGPGTRLTVT.

This clone appeared once. V usage is TRBV7-9 and J usage is TRBJ2-1; weak D call: TRBD2 (6 bases). CDR3 length: 17 amino acids. Trimming stripped 4 bases from V and 8 bases from J, with 24 bases between. Germline-derived CDR1 and CDR2 are SEHNR and FQNEAQ (reference sequence). CDR3 loop: CASSSLGGMTRTDEQFF. DNA for the CDR3: TGTGCCAGCAGCTCCCTCGGAGGGATGACTAGAACTGATGAGCAGTTCTTC.

About this clone: Other DNA sequences within the sample encode an identical CDR3. The chain uses TRBV5-1 and TRBJ2-1; 9 nucleotides agree with TRBD1. This CDR3 is built from 14 residues. V shed 4 bases and J 6 bases; nucleotides not matched to a gene: 5. The germline CDR1 and CDR2 sequences are SGHRS and YFSETQ. The CDR3 coding sequence is TGCGCCAGCAGCCGGGGACAGGGAGTCAATGAGCAGTTCTTC. Translating it yields CASSRGQGVNEQFF.

J is TRBJ2-7 and V is TRBV4-2; 14 nucleotides align to TRBD2. The germline CDR1 and CDR2 sequences are LGHNA and YNFKEQ. CDR3 length: 16 residues. J gave up 6 bases and V 0 bases, and 4 bases lay outside the gene matches. The DNA of the CDR3 is TGTGCCAGCAGCCAAGACGGGACTAGCGGGGGTGGCGAGCAGTACTTC. Translated: CASSQDGTSGGGEQYF.

This clone was recorded many times. As DNA, the CDR3 is TGTGCCAGCAGTCATTTTACCGGGGAGCTGTTTTTT. It yields the protein CASSHFTGELFF. V gene TRBV6-2 or TRBV6-3 combines with J gene TRBJ2-2; unclear D gene. The V end lost 5 bases, the J end lost 5 bases, and 6 bases lay between the germline ends. Germline V gene data show CDR1 as MNHEY and CDR2 as SVGEGT. The CDR3 loop spans 12 amino acids.

This clone was seen just once. The chain couples TRBV10-2 to TRBJ2-1, with D perhaps TRBD1 (5 bases). The CDR3 runs to 15 residues. Germline loops: CDR1 WSHSY, CDR2 SAAADI. V lost 0 bases, J lost 5 bases, and 11 bases lay in between. The CDR3 spells CASSESGVTDNEQFF. CDR3 coding DNA: TGCGCCAGCAGTGAGTCAGGGGTTACGGACAATGAGCAGTTCTTC.

The rearrangement links TRBV30 to TRBJ2-2, with TRBD1 matching over 9 bases. The J segment lost 6 bases and the V segment lost 7 bases, leaving 9 bases of the junction unmatched. This CDR3 is 14 amino acids long. CDR1 and CDR2 (germline): GTSNPN, SVGIG (reference sequence). The DNA of the CDR3 is TGTGCCTCCGGTACAGGGGGCGGTTCCGGGGAGCTGTTTTTT. It is translated as CASGTGGGSGELFF.

The rearrangement links TRBV19 to TRBJ1-6; TRBD1 agrees at 8 bases. V was clipped by 6 bases and J by 8 bases; unmatched bases: 3. The CDR3 has 13 amino acids. CDR1 is LNHDA and CDR2 is SQIVND in the germline V gene (reference sequence). In nucleotides, the CDR3 is TGTGCCAGTAGACAGGGGGAGCATTCACCCCTCCACTTT. Translating it yields CASRQGEHSPLHF.

V and J are TRBV5-1 and TRBJ2-1; D gene ambiguous. The CDR3 spans 14 residues. Germline V gene data show CDR1 as SGHRS and CDR2 as YFSETQ. V lost 2 bases and J 3 bases, leaving 9 bases between the germline ends. The CDR3 DNA is TGCGCCAGCAGCTTAGTGGGCGACTACAATGAGCAGTTCTTC. Translation: CASSLVGDYNEQFF.

CDR3 in DNA: TGTGCCAGCAGCCCGTTGGGACAGGGAGATGGCTACACCTTC. Translation: CASSPLGQGDGYTF. The chain links TRBV7-3 to TRBJ1-2, with TRBD1 identical over 9 bases. The CDR3 totals 14 residues. Germline V gene data show CDR1 as SGHTA and CDR2 as FQGTGA. V shed 5 bases and J 6 bases; nucleotides not matched to a gene: 7. Based on the CDR3 plus reference TRBV7-3 and TRBJ1-2, the full variable domain is GAGVSQTPSNKVTEKGKYVELRCDPISGHTALYWYRQSLGQGPEFLIYFQGTGAADDSGLPNDRFFAVRPEGSVSTLKIQRTERGDSAVYLCASSPLGQGDGYTFGSGTRLTVV.

The chain combines TRBV6-5 with TRBJ2-2, with D unclear. CDR3 length equals 15 residues. V was shortened by 6 bases and J by 1 base, with 12 bases between the two germline ends. The germline gives CDR1 MNHEY, CDR2 SVGAGI. The CDR3, as DNA: TGTGCCAGCAGCCGGGTCCTGAGGAACACCGGGGAGCTGTTTTTT. This codes for CASSRVLRNTGELFF.

The chain employs TRBV4-1 and TRBJ2-3, with unresolved D. The germline CDR1 and CDR2 sequences are MGHRA and YSYEKL. CDR3 size: 14 residues. The V and J ends lost 1 base and 2 bases respectively, with 7 bases between them. The CDR3 region is CASSQVLVTDTQYF. DNA of the CDR3: TGCGCCAGCAGCCAAGTCCTAGTCACAGATACGCAGTATTTT.

The chain links TRBV5-1 to TRBJ2-5, with 9 bases that match TRBD2. The V and J ends lost 0 bases and 5 bases, in that order; junction bases with no gene match: 8. The CDR3 is made up of 16 amino acids. The germline gives CDR1 SGHRS, CDR2 YFSETQ. Here the CDR3 reads CASSLGWRGGRETQYF. In DNA, the CDR3 is TGCGCCAGCAGCTTGGGATGGCGGGGGGGCCGGGAGACCCAGTACTTC.

The V call is TRBV25-1, the J call TRBJ1-2; D not resolved. CDR3 length: 11 residues. In germline, CDR1 is MGHDK, CDR2 SYGVNS. The V end lost 3 bases, the J end lost 5 bases, and 4 bases lay between the germline ends. CDR3 loop: CASSDPYGYTF. CDR3 bases: TGTGCCAGCAGTGATCCTTATGGCTACACCTTC.

The chain has TRBV5-4 and TRBJ2-7, with 9 bases lining up with TRBD1. Germline V gene sequence: CDR1 SGHNT, CDR2 YYREEE (reference sequence). The CDR3 totals 15 residues. Trimming cost V 4 bases and J 2 bases; bases outside gene matches: 7. As DNA, the CDR3 is TGTGCCAGCAGCCATGACAGGGGGGGACCCTACGAGCAGTACTTC. This sequence encodes CASSHDRGGPYEQYF.

The chain uses TRBV10-1 and TRBJ2-7; TRBD2 agrees at 10 bases. The V gene end was trimmed by 4 bases and the J gene end by 7 bases; junction bases not matched to a gene: 7. CDR1 is WNHNN, CDR2 SYGVQD, per germline (reference sequence). CDR3 length: 14 residues. CDR3 protein: CASSALAGDYEQYF. CDR3 nucleotides: TGCGCCAGCAGTGCTCTAGCGGGGGATTATGAGCAGTACTTC.

This chain links TRBV3-1 (or the pseudogene TRBV3-2) with TRBJ2-7; 7 nucleotides match TRBD2. The CDR3 covers 15 residues. Germline V gene sequence: CDR1 LGHDT, CDR2 YNNKEL (reference sequence). V was pared by 4 bases and J by 0 bases, with 6 bases of the junction left unmatched. As DNA, the CDR3 is TGTGCCAGCAGCCCCAGCGGGGCATCCTCCTACGAGCAGTACTTC. Translation gives CASSPSGASSYEQYF.

The genes are TRBV19 and TRBJ1-5; D is perhaps TRBD1 (5 bases). This CDR3 has 15 residues. Germline CDR1 reads LNHDA; CDR2 reads SQIVND (reference sequence). The V gene lost 5 bases and the J gene lost 0 bases, with 11 bases spanning the gap. CDR3 region: CASSPTAYSNQPQHF. CDR3 coding DNA: TGTGCCAGTAGTCCGACAGCTTATAGCAATCAGCCCCAGCATTTT.

The rearrangement uses TRBV28 and TRBJ1-2, with 7 bases matching TRBD1. Germline CDR1 reads MDHEN; CDR2 reads SYDVKM. V lost 3 bases, J lost 5 bases, and 6 bases stayed unmatched. The CDR3 totals 14 residues. The CDR3 DNA follows: TGTGCCAGCAGTTTTGGAACAGGGGTATATGGCTACACCTTC. It specifies CASSFGTGVYGYTF.

The CDR3, as DNA: TGTGCCAGCAGTTCGATGGGACACCCGGGGGGCTACACCTTC. Its translation: CASSSMGHPGGYTF. This chain joins TRBV27 and TRBJ1-2, with D possibly TRBD1 on 6 matching bases. Trimming removed 4 bases from V and 8 bases from J, with 17 bases in between. Germline V lookup: CDR1 MNHEY, CDR2 SMNVEV (reference sequence). CDR3 length: 14 residues.

This chain connects TRBV7-9 to TRBJ1-1, with no clear D. The CDR3 is made up of 12 amino acids. Trimming shortened V by 5 bases and J by 8 bases, and 12 bases separated the two germline ends. CDR1 and CDR2 (germline): SEHNR, FQNEAQ (reference sequence). CDR3 region: CASSTIRREAFF. The CDR3 region has the DNA TGTGCCAGCAGCACAATTCGGAGGGAAGCTTTCTTT.

The V and J genes are TRBV25-1 and TRBJ2-7; D ambiguous. The CDR3 consists of 12 residues. V lost 3 bases, J lost 6 bases, and 9 bases lay in between. The germline CDR1 and CDR2 sequences are MGHDK and SYGVNS. The chain's CDR3 is CASSDTVSEQYF. As DNA, the CDR3 is TGTGCCAGCAGTGATACGGTGAGCGAGCAGTACTTC.

V and J are TRBV7-8 and TRBJ1-3; D might be TRBD1 (5 bases). The CDR3 is made up of 16 amino acids. V was clipped by 2 bases and J by 4 bases, with 15 bases between them. The germline V gene has CDR1 SGHVS and CDR2 FQNEAQ. CDR3 DNA sequence: TGTGCCAGCAGCTTACAGGGACTTACCTCCGGAAACACCATATATTTT. It yields the protein CASSLQGLTSGNTIYF.

The chain links TRBV11-3 to TRBJ2-5; 7 positions agree with TRBD1. With V trimmed by 1 base and J by 3 bases, 8 bases remained unmatched. This CDR3 has 16 amino acids. CDR1 and CDR2 (germline): SGHNT, YENEEA. In DNA, the CDR3 is TGTGCCAGCAGCTTAGGGACGGGACAGCCAGAAGAGACCCAGTACTTC. Amino acid sequence: CASSLGTGQPEETQYF.

The chain joins TRBV11-3 to TRBJ2-1; tentatively, D is TRBD2 (6 bases). This CDR3 is 16 amino acids long. The germline V and J ends were trimmed by 5 bases and 0 bases, with 14 bases remaining between them. From germline, CDR1 is SGHNT and CDR2 YENEEA. CDR3: CASSQDSGSSYNEQFF. The CDR3 region has the DNA TGTGCCAGCAGCCAAGATAGCGGCAGCTCCTACAATGAGCAGTTCTTC.